Described below is a single T cell receptor (beta chain) sequence and its context. These data are taken from a study of blood T cell repertoires in COVID-19. Study background: Sites across the United States, Italy and Spain contributed samples from acute and convalescent COVID-19.

V was pared by 2 bases and J by 6 bases, with 11 bases between. This CDR3 is 13 amino acids long. The germline V gene has CDR1 SGHTA and CDR2 FQGNSA. Profiled with immunoSEQ multiplex PCR; TCRdb holds only in-frame clones, not every one. In the table there are around 270,000 clones, less than 90% of which are singletons. The specimen was peripheral blood. This chain uses TRBV7-2 with TRBJ2-7; D gene uncertain. The receptor comes from a man in his fifties or sixties who had recovered from COVID-19. CDR3 nucleotide sequence: TGTGCCAGCAGCTTACAGGATTTTGGCGAGCAGTACTTC. Residues: CASSLQDFGEQYF.